A selection of T cell receptor beta chains follows, all from one sample in a study of CD8+ T cells in alopecia areata. TCRdb's table, derived via immunoSEQ multiplex PCR, lists solely in-frame clones and lacks some. The sample has 80,000 to 100,000 clones, 44% seen once. This material consisted of CD8+ T cells sorted from blood, taken at week 24, from a patient treated with tofacitinib. These receptors all come from a human donor with alopecia areata. CDR3s include the opening cysteine and the closing phenylalanine or tryptophan.

CASSLSRGGSSYEQYF	TRBJ2-7	TRBV27
CASSQLAGGLLSETQYF	TRBJ2-5	TRBV4-1
CSAGGGGKNIQYF	TRBJ2-4	TRBV29-1
CASAYGTSQTSDFYNEQFF	TRBJ2-1	TRBV12-5
CASSEGQDNEQFF	TRBJ2-1	TRBV6-1
CASSDPTGVNTGELFF	TRBJ2-2	TRBV5-1
CASSWPPRPSGDSTDTQYF	TRBJ2-3	TRBV7-9
CAWSDPRTDYNEQFF	TRBJ2-1	TRBV30
CAARGGGYNEQFF	TRBJ2-1	TRBV2
CASSDNLYEQYF	TRBJ2-7	TRBV2
CASSFSGREAFF	TRBJ1-1	TRBV7-2
CASSPDLGEQYF	TRBJ2-7	TRBV7-9
CASSIRASGTNEQFF	TRBJ2-1	TRBV27
CASSARIQETQYF	TRBJ2-5	TRBV25-1
CAVRGGNRNEQYF	TRBJ2-7	TRBV5-4
CASSASGTGRYEQYF	TRBJ2-7	TRBV19
CASSSGPFTLF	TRBJ1-1	TRBV27
CSVPAGGDGYTF	TRBJ1-2	TRBV29-1
CASSGTSGSRTGELFF	TRBJ2-2	TRBV2
CASSLRVGAHEQYF	TRBJ2-7	TRBV27
CASSQDQEGYGYTF	TRBJ1-2	TRBV4-1
CASSPTVGLWPQHF	TRBJ1-5	TRBV7-6
CASSPFGQGSDTQYF	TRBJ2-3	TRBV11-3
CSVGWTGEDQPQHF	TRBJ1-5	TRBV29-1
CASSLGGSSPTSGRRAKDIQYF	TRBJ2-4	TRBV18
CASIRGGSLYF	TRBJ2-5	TRBV2